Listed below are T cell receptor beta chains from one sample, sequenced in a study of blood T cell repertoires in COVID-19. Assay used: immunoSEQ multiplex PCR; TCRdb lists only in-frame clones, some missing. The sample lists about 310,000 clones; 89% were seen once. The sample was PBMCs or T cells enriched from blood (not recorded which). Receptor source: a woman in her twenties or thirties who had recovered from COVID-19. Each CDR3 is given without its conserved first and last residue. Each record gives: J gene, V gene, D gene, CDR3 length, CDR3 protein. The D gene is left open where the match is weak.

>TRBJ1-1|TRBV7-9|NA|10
ASSSEDSEAF
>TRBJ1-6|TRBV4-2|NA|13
ASREGQRSNSPLH
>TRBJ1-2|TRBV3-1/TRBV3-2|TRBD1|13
ASSRGQQANYGYT
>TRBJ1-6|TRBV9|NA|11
ASSVDRDSPLH
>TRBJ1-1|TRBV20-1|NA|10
SASRGVTEAF
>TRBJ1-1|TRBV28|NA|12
ASPGGPLNTEAF
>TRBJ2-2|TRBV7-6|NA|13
ASSLYDEGTGELF
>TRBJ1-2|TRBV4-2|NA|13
ASSQGSEANYGYT
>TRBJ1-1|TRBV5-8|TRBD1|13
ASSPNTGAITEAF
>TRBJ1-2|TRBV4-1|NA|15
ASSQGTWGGTNYGYT
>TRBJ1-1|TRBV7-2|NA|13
ASSLRLQGTTEAF
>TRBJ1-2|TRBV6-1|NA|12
ASSDDINFYGYT
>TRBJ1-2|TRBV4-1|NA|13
ASSQALGSFYGYT
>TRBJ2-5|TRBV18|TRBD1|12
ASSPTGGEETQY
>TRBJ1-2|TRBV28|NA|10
ASSPYDYGYT
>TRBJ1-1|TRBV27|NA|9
ASIQGIVAF
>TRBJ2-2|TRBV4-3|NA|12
ASSHAGSGGELF
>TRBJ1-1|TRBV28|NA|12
ASSFRGWDTEAF
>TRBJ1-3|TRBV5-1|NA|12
ASSVDMSGNTIY
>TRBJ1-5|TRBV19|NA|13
ASSIFGTADQPQH
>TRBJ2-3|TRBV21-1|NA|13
ASSKCGDWPDTQY
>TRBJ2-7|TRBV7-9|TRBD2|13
ASSLGRESSYEQY
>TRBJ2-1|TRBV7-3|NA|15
ASSLIFVASSYNEQF
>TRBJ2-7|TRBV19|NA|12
ASSIPGSGAEQY